Following are 8 T cell receptor beta chains from one sample sequenced in a study of chemoradiotherapy in HPV16-positive cancers. Profiling relied on immunoSEQ multiplex PCR, and the TCRdb table lists in-frame clones only, not all of them. The sample yields just under 5,000 clones, about 91% seen once. This specimen was tumor tissue, taken from a patient who underwent chemoradiotherapy. All receptors derive from a human donor with HPV-associated anogenital cancer.

This clone has a single count. V and J are TRBV2 and TRBJ1-5; D remains unclear. The CDR3 consists of 14 residues. V lost 3 bases, J lost 6 bases, and 12 bases lay in between. Germline lookup yields CDR1 SNHLY and CDR2 FYNNEI. The CDR3 region has the DNA TGTGCCAGCAGTGATAACGGGGTTTCTCAGCCCCAGCATTTT. Translating gives CASSDNGVSQPQHF.

The chain couples TRBV27 to TRBJ1-6, with TRBD1 identical over 7 bases. Trimming at V came to 3 bases and at J to 5 bases, leaving 7 bases not matched to a gene. Germline-derived CDR1 and CDR2 are MNHEY and SMNVEV (reference sequence). The CDR3 covers 16 residues. The CDR3 nucleotides read TGTGCCAGCAGTTTGGAGCGGGACAGAAATAATTCACCCCTCCACTTT. Residues: CASSLERDRNNSPLHF.

This rearrangement joins TRBV5-4 to TRBJ1-4; D possibly corresponds to TRBD1 (6 bases). Germline assignment: CDR1 SGHNT and CDR2 YYREEE (reference sequence). CDR3 size: 16 residues. Trimming took off 1 base at V and 7 bases at J, with 17 bases between the two ends. The DNA of the CDR3 is TGTGCCAGCAGCTTGATAGGGGGGGGCGCGCTTGAAAAACTGTTTTTT. Residues: CASSLIGGGALEKLFF.

This clone was counted only a few times. This chain connects TRBV6-1 to TRBJ2-5, with TRBD1 as a possible D gene (6 bases). Germline V CDR1 and CDR2: MNHNS, SASEGT. Trimming took off 6 bases at V and 1 base at J, with 12 bases between the two ends. This CDR3 contains 14 residues. The CDR3 spells CASRGGPIQETQYF. The CDR3 coding sequence is TGTGCCAGCAGAGGGGGACCGATCCAAGAGACCCAGTACTTC.

The chain is built from TRBV27 and TRBJ2-1; 13 nucleotides agree with TRBD2. Germline-derived CDR1 and CDR2 are MNHEY and SMNVEV (reference sequence). Germline trimming cut 3 bases from V and 9 bases from J; bases unmatched to any gene: 11. The CDR3 loop spans 17 amino acids. The CDR3 sequence is CASSFRRTSGSLSEQFF. CDR3 coding DNA: TGTGCCAGCAGTTTCCGCCGGACTAGCGGGAGCCTAAGTGAGCAGTTCTTC.

The chain recombines TRBV27 with TRBJ2-7; a weak D match, TRBD1 (6 bases). The CDR3 totals 13 residues. Trimming took off 3 bases at V and 4 bases at J, with 10 bases between the two ends. Germline V lookup: CDR1 MNHEY, CDR2 SMNVEV (reference sequence). Written as DNA, the CDR3 is TGTGCCAGCAGTTTCGGCAGGGGTTACGAGCAGTACTTC. Translated, it gives CASSFGRGYEQYF.

The chain employs TRBV7-2 and TRBJ2-5; D ambiguous. The end of the DNA aligns better with TRBJ2-7, so the J call may be wrong. Germline V gene lookup returns CDR1 SGHTA and CDR2 FQGNSA. CDR3 length: 15 amino acids. In nucleotides, the CDR3 is TGTGCCAGCAGCTTAGATCTGGGAACGCACTACGAGCAGTACTTC. This encodes CASSLDLGTHYEQYF.

The gene calls are TRBV29-1 and TRBJ2-5, with D maybe TRBD2 (7 bases). The germline gives CDR1 SQVTM, CDR2 ANQGSEA. The CDR3 runs 14 residues. Deletions cut 8 bases from V and 3 bases from J, with 19 bases between. Written as DNA, the CDR3 is TGCAGCCTGGGGGGGGCGAACAGGGAAGAGACCCAGTACTTC. Translated, it gives CSLGGANREETQYF. Based on the CDR3 plus reference TRBV29-1 and TRBJ2-5, the full variable domain is SAVISQKPSRDICQRGTSLTIQCQVDSQVTMMFWYRQQPGQSLTLIATANQGSEATYESGFVIDKFPISRPNLTFSTLTVSNMSPEDSSIYLCSLGGANREETQYFGPGTRLLVL.